Each of the 8 T cell receptor beta chains below was sequenced from the same sample in a study of blood T cells in healthy people across ages. Primed by a sample-barcoded 5' primer and a J-beta primer mix, a second PCR proceeded for about 7 to 12 cycles. One entry per CDR3 protein, called by TCRdb with MiXCR from the 5' RACE reads. The sample lists 1.5 million to 2 million distinct CDR3 sequences; about two fifths were seen once. Material for sequencing was blood. Receptors originate from a human donor in good health.

The CDR3: CASSLVTSAGYTF. The CDR3 coding sequence is TGTGCCAGCAGCTTAGTGACGAGCGCCGGCTACACCTTC. The chain combines TRBV7-2 with TRBJ1-2; D remains unclear. The V and J ends lost 1 base and 8 bases respectively, with 11 bases between them. Germline CDR1 SGHTA, CDR2 FQGNSA. This CDR3 has 13 residues.

DNA of the CDR3: TGCAGCGTTGTTGGGACAGAGTATGGCTACACCTTC. It yields the protein CSVVGTEYGYTF. The chain recombines TRBV29-1 with TRBJ1-2, with 7 bases lining up with TRBD1. V was clipped by 4 bases and J by 5 bases; unmatched bases: 4. From germline, CDR1 is SQVTM and CDR2 ANQGSEA. This CDR3 is 12 amino acids long.

The genes are TRBV7-9 and TRBJ1-2; 8 nucleotides align to TRBD1. The CDR3 is 13 amino acids. Germline V gives CDR1 SEHNR, CDR2 FQNEAQ (reference sequence). Germline trimming cut 5 bases from V and 8 bases from J; bases unmatched to any gene: 7. CDR3 region: CASSESTGDGYTF. DNA of the CDR3: TGTGCCAGCAGCGAATCGACAGGGGACGGCTACACCTTC.

The chain is built from TRBV4-1 and TRBJ2-3; D is undetermined. V dropped 0 bases and J dropped 3 bases, with 19 bases sitting between them. The CDR3 totals 18 residues. CDR1 is MGHRA and CDR2 is YSYEKL in the germline V gene. CDR3 sequence: CASSQDKDGRRPTDTQYF. As DNA, the CDR3 is TGCGCCAGCAGCCAAGATAAGGACGGTAGACGTCCGACAGATACGCAGTATTTT.

This chain joins TRBV24-1 and TRBJ1-5; D remains ambiguous. The CDR3 length is 13 residues. V lost 3 bases and J 6 bases, leaving 8 bases between the germline ends. Per germline, CDR1 KGHDR and CDR2 SFDVKD. CDR3: CATSDRAGQPQHF. The DNA of the CDR3 is TGTGCCACCAGTGATCGGGCGGGTCAGCCCCAGCATTTT.

This clonotype was seen a handful of times. This chain connects TRBV20-1 to TRBJ2-1; D gene unclear. V was cut by 0 bases and J by 0 bases, with 12 bases left in between. This CDR3 is 16 amino acids long. CDR1 DFQATT and CDR2 SNEGSKA come from the germline V gene (reference sequence). The CDR3 spells CSARDSPDPSYNEQFF. The DNA for the CDR3 is TGCAGTGCTAGAGATTCCCCGGATCCCTCCTACAATGAGCAGTTCTTC.

The rearrangement uses TRBV20-1 and TRBJ2-1; 7 bases match TRBD2. Trimming cost V 1 base and J 7 bases; bases outside gene matches: 7. The CDR3 consists of 14 residues. Per the germline V gene, CDR1 is DFQATT and CDR2 is SNEGSKA (reference sequence). CDR3 region: CSARAVAGVNEQFF. The CDR3 DNA sequence: TGCAGTGCTAGAGCGGTGGCGGGGGTGAATGAGCAGTTCTTC.

This clonotype was seen a handful of times. The CDR3 DNA reads TGTGCCAGCAGTGACGAAGCGGGGATGGGAAATGAGCAGTTCTTC. Protein: CASSDEAGMGNEQFF. This chain links TRBV6-6 with TRBJ2-1, with 7 bases aligning to TRBD2. Germline-derived CDR1 and CDR2 are MNHNY and SVGAGI (reference sequence). V was clipped by 5 bases and J by 7 bases; unmatched bases: 11. CDR3 size: 15 residues.